Shown below are 2 T cell receptor beta chains from a single sample sequenced in a study of blood T cell repertoires in COVID-19. Measured with immunoSEQ multiplex PCR; TCRdb has only the in-frame clones, and not every one. Of tens of thousands of clones listed, 65% to 90% are singletons. Sequencing was done on a sample of peripheral blood. The receptors were gathered from a woman aged 80 or older with acute or convalescent COVID-19.

The rearrangement uses TRBV7-2 and TRBJ1-1, with 7 positions matching TRBD1. V gave up 5 bases and J gave up 7 bases; unmatched junction bases: 10. Germline V gene sequence: CDR1 SGHTA, CDR2 FQGNSA. CDR3 size: 14 residues. DNA of the CDR3: TGTGCCAGCAGCCCCGGGGACAGACGGAGTGAAGCTTTCTTT. Its protein product is CASSPGDRRSEAFF.

The rearrangement uses TRBV29-1 and TRBJ1-1; no clear D. CDR1 is SQVTM, CDR2 ANQGSEA, per germline. The CDR3 spans 14 residues. The V end was cut by 0 bases, the J end by 6 bases, with 14 bases between. CDR3 coding DNA: TGCAGCGTTGAAGAGCTGTCCCTCCTACCTGAAGCTTTCTTT. This encodes CSVEELSLLPEAFF.